This T cell receptor beta chain was identified during a study of OX40 agonist ivuxolimab in advanced cancers. Study-wide context: Ivuxolimab was an agonistic, fully human IgG2 monoclonal antibody directed against OX40 (CD134), a costimulatory receptor. Intravenous ivuxolimab was administered to patients every 2 weeks at six dose levels: 0.01, 0.1, 0.3, 1.5, 3 and 10 mg/kg. Partial responses occurred in three dose-escalation patients, of whom one had hepatocellular carcinoma and two had cutaneous melanoma. Peripheral TCRbeta sequencing was intended to test whether TCR sequence diversity was altered and clonal T-cell expansion was caused by ivuxolimab. The monotherapy dose-escalation portion (N = 52 patients) of the phase I ivuxolimab trial is reported in the paper. Patients were allowed to have had prior anti-PD-1, anti-PD-L1 or anti-CTLA-4 therapy, and around 40% of the dose-escalation patients had previously received checkpoint inhibitors. Of the roughly 53 patients in dose escalation, 19 had hepatocellular carcinoma, some 15 had melanoma, 9 had renal cell carcinoma and 9 had head and neck cancer. The dose-escalation cohort was about 87% male with a mean age of around 64 years, ranging from roughly 20 to 85. On the study overall, not on this receptor specifically: The antigen specificity of the peripheral T cells that underwent clonal expansion was not determined. Low levels of normalized T-cell clonal expansion were also seen in some patients who did not respond. Clonal expansion of both CD4+ and CD8+ blood T cells was observed from baseline to week 6 at doses 0.1 to 3.0 mg/kg. After ivuxolimab, expanded clones were on average more numerous among CD8+ T cells than among CD4+ T cells. In partial responders in the 0.1-3.0 mg/kg groups, normalized peripheral clonal expansion was found to be among the lowest, especially among CD8+ T cells.

The germline V gene (reference sequence) provides CDR1 SEHNR and CDR2 FQNEAQ. The CDR3 contains 18 residues, cysteine and phenylalanine counted. Only CDR3 DNA remains: 54 bases, in frame from the first base. V has 5 bases trimmed and J has 0 bases trimmed; junction bases matching no gene number 8. This clone was observed a single time. Its antigen remains unidentified. The sample holds no much larger clone one base away, and base qualities are not on file. To sequence the TCRbeta CDR3 region, genomic DNA was isolated from the sorted cells. The immunoSEQ Assay was used to sequence the TCRbeta CDR3 regions. The table was pulled from immuneACCESS by TCRdb, which kept in-frame rearrangements only. Such tables lose some clones; where checked, under half of the loss comes from unresolved V genes, and the rest has no known cause. Present in this sample are around 50,000 clones, roughly four fifths of which were seen just once. 0.7% to 0.8% of the sample is held by the ten biggest clonotypes.

Patients with autoimmune disease history or receiving systemic immunosuppression were excluded from the trial. Peripheral blood for TCR sequencing was collected from all dose cohorts at baseline, on cycle 4 day 1, and on cycle 7 day 1. Samples came from an open-label, multicenter, first-in-human phase I dose-escalation trial of ivuxolimab. Adults with locally advanced or metastatic head and neck squamous cell, hepatocellular, melanoma or renal cell carcinoma were enrolled in the trial. Before TCR sequencing, CD4+ T cells and CD8+ T cells from peripheral blood were sorted into separate populations. The TCR sequence derives from an adult with an advanced solid tumor such as melanoma, head and neck, liver or kidney cancer. Here the chain combines TRBV7-9 and TRBJ2-1, with 12 bases aligning to TRBD2. The specimen was CD4+ or CD8+ T cells sorted from blood, collected in a trial of the OX40 agonist ivuxolimab. The CDR3 region: CASSQTSGGTHSYNEQFF. The sequence in DNA is TGTGCCAGCAGCCAAACTAGCGGGGGGACGCACTCCTACAATGAGCAGTTCTTC.